This record covers a single TCR beta chain. The sample comes from a study of blood T cell repertoires in COVID-19. About the research overall: Sites in the United States, Italy and Spain provided acute and convalescent COVID-19 samples. In each case, the material was cDNA or gDNA derived from T cells, B-cell-depleted T cells, or PBMCs.

Trimming pared 4 bases from V and 8 bases from J, leaving 12 bases between. CDR3 length: 12 residues. Germline CDR1 reads SGHKS; CDR2 reads YYEKEE (reference sequence). Original analysis: Scientists estimated how many nucleated cells there were by amplifying reference gene primers. Sequencing was performed with immunoSEQ multiplex PCR; in TCRdb, only in-frame clones are kept and a portion is missing. D and trimming come from the DNA, and the V and J calls and clone size come from that table. The sample consists of some 170,000 clones, about three quarters of them appearing once. This receptor was taken from a woman between 70 and 85 years old with acute or convalescent COVID-19. The sequencing sample was made of peripheral blood. The chain recombines TRBV5-5 with TRBJ1-2; no clear D. The CDR3 region has the DNA TGTGCCAGCAGCCCTTACTCTAGGGGCTACACCTTC. This gives the protein CASSPYSRGYTF. Full variable domain (rest looked up from reference TRBV5-5 and TRBJ1-2): DAGVTQSPTHLIKTRGQQVTLRCSPISGHKSVSWYQQVLGQGPQFIFQYYEKEERGRGNFPDRFSARQFPNYSSELNVNALLLGDSALYLCASSPYSRGYTFGSGTRLTVV.